Included here is one T cell receptor (beta chain) sequence, with context. These data come from a study of monozygotic twins with cystic fibrosis. This table comes from immunoSEQ multiplex PCR, and its TCRdb copy is limited to in-frame clones, with some not included. There are 32,000 or so clones in the sample; more than 85% occur only once, and approximately 1% lies in the top ten. This CDR3 is built from 14 residues. V lost 3 bases and J lost 1; bases outside the gene matches: 2. CDR1 is SGDLS, CDR2 YYNGEE, per germline. The receptor comes from a girl aged 2-15 years with cystic fibrosis. Sequencing used blood. This chain joins TRBV9 and TRBJ2-3; 7 nucleotides agree with TRBD2. The CDR3 DNA sequence: TGTGCCAGCAGCGGGGCGGGGGGCACAGATACGCAGTATTTT. Its protein is CASSGAGGTDTQYF.